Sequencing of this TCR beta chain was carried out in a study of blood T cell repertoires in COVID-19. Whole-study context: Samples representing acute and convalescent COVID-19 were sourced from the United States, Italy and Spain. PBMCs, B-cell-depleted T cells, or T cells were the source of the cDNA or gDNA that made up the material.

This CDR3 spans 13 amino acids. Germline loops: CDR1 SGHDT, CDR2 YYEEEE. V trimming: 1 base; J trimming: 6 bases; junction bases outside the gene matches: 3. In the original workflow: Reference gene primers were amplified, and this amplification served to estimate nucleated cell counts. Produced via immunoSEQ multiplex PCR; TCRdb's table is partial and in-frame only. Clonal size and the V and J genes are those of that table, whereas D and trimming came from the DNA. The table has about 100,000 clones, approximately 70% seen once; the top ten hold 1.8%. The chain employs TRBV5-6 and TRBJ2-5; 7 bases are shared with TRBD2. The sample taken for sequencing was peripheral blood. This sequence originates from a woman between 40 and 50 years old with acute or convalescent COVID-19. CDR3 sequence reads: CASSLTSEKTQYF. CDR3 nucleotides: TGTGCCAGCAGCTTGACTAGCGAAAAGACCCAGTACTTC.